One sample yielded the 17 T cell receptor beta chains listed below, sequenced in a study of cytomegalovirus exposure and HLA in healthy donors. PCR used 60 Vbeta primers and 13 Jbeta primers. The data were produced by immunoSEQ multiplex PCR, yet TCRdb's version contains in-frame clones alone and is incomplete. The sample holds roughly 180,000 clones, more than 65% seen once. Specimen: PBMCs. All receptors derive from a woman in her 30s in good health and CMV-seropositive.

V and J are TRBV5-1 and TRBJ2-1, with D tentatively TRBD2 (5 bases). Germline V gene data show CDR1 as SGHRS and CDR2 as YFSETQ. This CDR3 is 14 amino acids long. Trimming removed 2 bases from V and 6 bases from J, with 12 bases in between. The CDR3 protein is CASSLNLAPNEQFF. CDR3 bases: TGCGCCAGCAGCTTAAATCTAGCCCCCAATGAGCAGTTCTTC. Together with reference TRBV5-1 and TRBJ2-1, the CDR3 gives the full variable domain: KAGVTQTPRYLIKTRGQQVTLSCSPISGHRSVSWYQQTPGQGLQFLFEYFSETQRNKGNFPGRFSGRQFSNSRSEMNVSTLELGDSALYLCASSLNLAPNEQFFGPGTRLTVL.

The DNA of the CDR3 is TGTGCCAGCAGTCCTCGGACAGCAAATTCACCCCTCCACTTT. It yields the protein CASSPRTANSPLHF. The chain couples TRBV27 to TRBJ1-6; maybe TRBD1 (6 bases). The CDR3 has 14 amino acids. The V and J ends lost 5 bases and 7 bases respectively, with 12 bases between them. Germline V gene sequence: CDR1 MNHEY, CDR2 SMNVEV (reference sequence).

V gene TRBV18 combines with J gene TRBJ1-1; 9 bases agree with TRBD1. The germline V gene has CDR1 KGHSH and CDR2 LQKENI. V dropped 3 bases and J dropped 0; count of bases not matched to a gene: 5. The CDR3 length is 16 residues. The CDR3 sequence is CASSPSRTGVNTEAFF. The CDR3 DNA is TGTGCCAGCTCACCTTCACGGACAGGGGTGAACACTGAAGCTTTCTTT. Full variable domain (remainder filled in from reference TRBV18 and TRBJ1-1): NAGVMQNPRHLVRRRGQEARLRCSPMKGHSHVYWYRQLPEEGLKFMVYLQKENIIDESGMPKERFSAEFPKEGPSILRIQQVVRGDSAAYFCASSPSRTGVNTEAFFGQGTRLTVV.

This clone appeared a few times. The chain uses TRBV9 and TRBJ1-2; perhaps TRBD1 as D (5 bases). The CDR3 has 16 amino acids. The ends were cut back, 0 bases at V and 4 bases at J, with 16 bases in the middle. In germline, CDR1 is SGDLS, CDR2 YYNGEE. Written as DNA, the CDR3 is TGTGCCAGCAGCGTAGGAGGGGAGGGATGGGGCTATGGCTACACCTTC. It specifies CASSVGGEGWGYGYTF.

V gene TRBV5-6 combines with J gene TRBJ2-5; no reliable D call. The V and J ends lost 4 bases and 1 base respectively, with 17 bases between them. The CDR3 has 16 amino acids. Looked up from germline, CDR1 is SGHDT and CDR2 is YYEEEE. CDR3 in DNA: TGTGCCAGCAGCCTCAACCGCAGACTGCTCCAAGAGACCCAGTACTTC. Translated, it gives CASSLNRRLLQETQYF.

The V and J genes are TRBV7-2 and TRBJ2-3, with D unclear. Germline V gives CDR1 SGHTA, CDR2 FQGNSA. The CDR3 sequence is 12 residues long. V gave up 7 bases and J gave up 7 bases, with 12 bases separating them. The CDR3, as DNA: TGTGCCAGCACCTATGCACGAAATACGCAGTATTTT. Residues: CASTYARNTQYF.

Note on this clone: This specimen includes other DNA sequences encoding the same CDR3. The J gene is TRBJ1-5, the V gene TRBV19; D may be TRBD1 (5 bases). V was clipped by 3 bases and J by 0 bases, with 6 bases between them. CDR3 length: 14 residues. Germline V gene data show CDR1 as LNHDA and CDR2 as SQIVND (reference sequence). The chain's CDR3 is CASSIRDSNQPQHF. Written as DNA, the CDR3 is TGTGCCAGTAGTATCAGGGATAGCAATCAGCCCCAGCATTTT.

The chain couples TRBV14 to TRBJ2-1, with 7 bases aligning to TRBD1. With V trimmed by 2 bases and J by 4 bases, 8 bases remained unmatched. The CDR3 covers 16 residues. The V gene's germline CDR1 is SGHDN and CDR2 FVKESK. The CDR3 sequence is CASSQSGQNTYNEQFF. The DNA for the CDR3 is TGTGCCAGCAGCCAATCGGGACAGAACACGTACAATGAGCAGTTCTTC.

The rearrangement uses TRBV5-4 and TRBJ2-1; 10 positions match TRBD1. The V gene's germline CDR1 is SGHNT and CDR2 YYREEE (reference sequence). The CDR3 has 16 amino acids. The V segment lost 2 bases and the J segment 0 bases; nucleotides outside the gene matches: 2. DNA of the CDR3: TGTGCCAGCAGCTTTCGGACAGGGGGCTCCTACAATGAGCAGTTCTTC. Its protein is CASSFRTGGSYNEQFF. Filled out from reference TRBV5-4 and TRBJ2-1, the complete variable domain reads ETGVTQSPTHLIKTRGQQVTLRCSSQSGHNTVSWYQQALGQGPQFIFQYYREEENGRGNFPPRFSGLQFPNYSSELNVNALELDDSALYLCASSFRTGGSYNEQFFGPGTRLTVL.

This clone was detected only a few times. This rearrangement joins TRBV25-1 to TRBJ1-6; D remains unclear. V was clipped by 7 bases and J by 8 bases, with 12 bases between them. The CDR3 runs 13 residues. Germline-derived CDR1 and CDR2 are MGHDK and SYGVNS. CDR3 in amino acids: CASKERDYSPLHF. CDR3 nucleotides: TGTGCCAGCAAGGAGAGGGATTATTCACCCCTCCACTTT.

There are a few counts of this clone. V usage is TRBV5-6 and J usage is TRBJ2-7; a weak D match, TRBD1 (5 bases). The CDR3 is 16 residues long. Germline V CDR1 and CDR2: SGHDT, YYEEEE. V was cut by 2 bases and J by 3 bases, with 18 bases left in between. The CDR3 loop reads CASSFEGVRRNYEQYF. The CDR3 DNA reads as TGTGCCAGCAGCTTTGAAGGGGTGCGTCGGAACTACGAGCAGTACTTC.

The CDR3 reads CASSSATSGSYEQYF. The DNA of the CDR3 is TGTGCCAGCAGCTCTGCTACTAGCGGCTCCTACGAGCAGTACTTC. This sequence joins TRBV13 and TRBJ2-7, with 8 bases matching TRBD2. The CDR3 is made up of 15 amino acids. Per the germline V gene, CDR1 is PRHDT and CDR2 is FYEKMQ (reference sequence). The V and J ends lost 4 bases and 0 bases, in that order; junction bases with no gene match: 5.

The chain joins TRBV6-5 to TRBJ1-5; 10 bases agree with TRBD1. V shed 5 bases, J shed 5 bases, and the junction held 3 bases outside the gene matches. The CDR3 sequence is 14 residues long. Germline loops: CDR1 MNHEY, CDR2 SVGAGI. In nucleotides, the CDR3 is TGTGCCAGCAGTACCGGGACAGGGGATCAGCCCCAGCATTTT. Translation: CASSTGTGDQPQHF.

V is TRBV29-1 and J is TRBJ2-7; TRBD1 matches at 7 bases. With V trimmed by 4 bases and J by 3 bases, 9 bases remained unmatched. The CDR3 totals 14 residues. CDR1 is SQVTM and CDR2 is ANQGSEA in the germline V gene. CDR3: CSVGPHRGNYEQYF. The DNA for the CDR3 is TGCAGCGTTGGCCCACACAGGGGAAACTACGAGCAGTACTTC.

V is TRBV5-1 and J is TRBJ2-3, with D maybe TRBD2 (6 bases). CDR3 length: 17 amino acids. Germline V lookup: CDR1 SGHRS, CDR2 YFSETQ. Trimming left V 3 bases short and J 2 bases short, with 19 bases between. The CDR3 nucleotides are TGCGCCAGCAGCTCTCCCGGGAGAACCTCCCCCACAGATACGCAGTATTTT. It yields the protein CASSSPGRTSPTDTQYF.

As for this clone: The sample carries other DNA sequences with the same CDR3. The DNA for the CDR3 is TGTGCCAGCAGCCTGGGGACAGGGGACGTAGAGACCCAGTACTTC. This gives the protein CASSLGTGDVETQYF. V is TRBV2 and J is TRBJ2-5, with 10 nucleotides matching TRBD1. Per the germline V gene, CDR1 is SNHLY and CDR2 is FYNNEI. This CDR3 spans 15 amino acids. V dropped 6 bases and J dropped 4; count of bases not matched to a gene: 8.

This chain connects TRBV6-1 to TRBJ1-2; D might be TRBD1 (5 bases). Trimming shortened V by 6 bases and J by 5 bases, and 16 bases separated the two germline ends. Germline CDR1 reads MNHNS; CDR2 reads SASEGT. CDR3 size: 14 residues. CDR3 protein: CASRRRGSPYGYTF. The CDR3 bases are TGTGCCAGCAGGAGGAGGGGCAGTCCTTATGGCTACACCTTC.